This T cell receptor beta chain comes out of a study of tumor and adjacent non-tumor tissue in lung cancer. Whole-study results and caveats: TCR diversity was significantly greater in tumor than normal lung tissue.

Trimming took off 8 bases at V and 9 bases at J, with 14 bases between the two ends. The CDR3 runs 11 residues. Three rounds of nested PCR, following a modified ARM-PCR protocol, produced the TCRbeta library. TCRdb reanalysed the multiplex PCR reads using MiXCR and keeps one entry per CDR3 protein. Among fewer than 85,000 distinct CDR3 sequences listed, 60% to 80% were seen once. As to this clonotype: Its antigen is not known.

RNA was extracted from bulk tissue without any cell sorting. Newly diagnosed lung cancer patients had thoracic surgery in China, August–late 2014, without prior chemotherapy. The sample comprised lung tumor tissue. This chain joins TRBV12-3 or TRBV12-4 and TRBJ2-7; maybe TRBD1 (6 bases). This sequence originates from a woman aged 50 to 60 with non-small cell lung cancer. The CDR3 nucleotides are TGTGCCAGCCTAACAGGGCTGTGGCAGTACTTC. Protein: CASLTGLWQYF.